This T cell receptor (beta chain) is drawn from a study of blood T cells in healthy people across ages. On this clonotype itself: What it binds is unknown.

Through a sample-barcoded 5' primer and a J-beta primer mix, a second PCR was run for 7 to 11 cycles. Each CDR3 protein is one row after TCRdb ran MiXCR on the 5' RACE reads. Counted here are some 1.5 million distinct CDR3 sequences, approximately 30% occurring once; the ten biggest clones make up 7% to 9%. CDR3 length equals 15 residues. The germline V gene encodes CDR1 KGHSH and CDR2 LQKENI. Trimming removed 3 bases at V and 0 bases at J, with 8 bases between. Study outcomes and limitations: Correlation between TCR beta diversity and naive T cell percentage was strong. More naive CD4+ cells and higher diversity marked long-lived donors relative to aged donors. The unknown donor CMV status may have confounded expanded clonotype changes.

Sequenced sample: blood. The rearrangement joins TRBV18 to TRBJ1-4, with a tentative D call TRBD1 (5 bases). The sequence came from a woman in her 30s in good health. The CDR3 loop reads CASSPDMATNEKLFF. For the CDR3, the DNA is TGTGCCAGCTCACCGGACATGGCAACTAATGAAAAACTGTTTTTT.